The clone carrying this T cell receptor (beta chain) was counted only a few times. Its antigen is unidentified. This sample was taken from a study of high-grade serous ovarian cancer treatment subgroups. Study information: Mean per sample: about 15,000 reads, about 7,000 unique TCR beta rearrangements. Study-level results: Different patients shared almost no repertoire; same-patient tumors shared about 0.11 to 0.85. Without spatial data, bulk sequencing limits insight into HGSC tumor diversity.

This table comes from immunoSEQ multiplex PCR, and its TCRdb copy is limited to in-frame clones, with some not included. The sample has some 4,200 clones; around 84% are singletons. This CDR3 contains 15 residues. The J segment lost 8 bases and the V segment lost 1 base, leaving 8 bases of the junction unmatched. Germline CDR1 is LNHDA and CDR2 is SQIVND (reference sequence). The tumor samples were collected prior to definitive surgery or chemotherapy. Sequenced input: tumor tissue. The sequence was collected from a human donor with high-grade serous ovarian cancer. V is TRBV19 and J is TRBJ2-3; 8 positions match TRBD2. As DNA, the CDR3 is TGTGCCAGTAGTATAGGAGCGGGGGCCCAGGGTACGCAGTATTTT. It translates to CASSIGAGAQGTQYF. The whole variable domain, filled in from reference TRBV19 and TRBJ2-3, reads DGGITQSPKYLFRKEGQNVTLSCEQNLNHDAMYWYRQDPGQGLRLIYYSQIVNDFQKGDIAEGYSVSREKKESFPLTVTSAQKNPTAFYLCASSIGAGAQGTQYFGPGTRLTVL.